The rows below give T cell receptor beta chains drawn from one sample of a study of blood T cell repertoires in COVID-19. Only in-frame clones appear in the TCRdb table, and some are missing; sequencing was by immunoSEQ multiplex PCR. The data hold approximately 430,000 clones, with more than 80% observed a single time. The source material was peripheral blood. All receptors come from a woman younger than 45 with active or convalescent COVID-19. Both conserved end residues are part of each CDR3. The D gene is left open where the match is weak. Where a row states a size, it is once, few, many or the class of an expanded clone; other rows omit it.

TRBV19	-	TRBJ1-5	few	CASRLNAGPQHF	TGTGCCAGTAGATTGAATGCGGGGCCCCAGCATTTT
TRBV18	-	TRBJ1-5	once	CASSPGGKQPQHF	TGTGCCAGCTCACCAGGGGGGAAGCAGCCCCAGCATTTT
TRBV10-3	TRBD2	TRBJ2-2	once	CAISATSLPGELFF	TGTGCCATCAGTGCGACTAGCCTACCCGGGGAGCTGTTTTTT
TRBV2	TRBD2	TRBJ2-3	-	CARRTSGVPDTQYF	TGTGCCAGAAGGACTAGCGGGGTTCCGGATACGCAGTATTTT
TRBV19	-	TRBJ1-4	-	CASSRTTTNEKLFF	TGTGCCAGTAGCCGGACTACAACTAATGAAAAACTGTTTTTT
TRBV6-5	-	TRBJ1-5	-	CASSWGVEQPQHF	TGTGCCAGCAGCTGGGGGGTTGAACAGCCCCAGCATTTT
TRBV7-9	-	TRBJ2-3	-	CASSQRDFTDTQYF	TGTGCCAGCAGCCAGAGGGACTTCACAGATACGCAGTATTTT
TRBV19	TRBD1	TRBJ1-3	-	CASSGNRGVHTIYF	TGTGCCAGTAGTGGCAACAGGGGCGTCCACACCATATATTTT
TRBV5-1	-	TRBJ2-5	-	CASSLDTALGTQYF	TGCGCCAGCAGCCTCGACACGGCCTTGGGGACCCAGTACTTC
TRBV12-3/TRBV12-4	-	TRBJ1-1	few	CASSLLVNTEAFF	TGTGCCAGCAGTTTATTAGTGAACACTGAAGCTTTCTTT
TRBV6-4	-	TRBJ2-5	once	CASSVRVTETQYF	TGTGCCAGCAGTGTCAGGGTGACAGAGACCCAGTACTTC
TRBV29-1	-	TRBJ1-1	-	CSVVSQGNTEAFF	TGCAGCGTTGTAAGCCAGGGGAACACTGAAGCTTTCTTT
TRBV5-1	TRBD2	TRBJ2-1	-	CASSWVTGTSGVGGEQFF	TGCGCCAGCAGCTGGGTAACCGGGACTAGCGGGGTGGGCGGTGAGCAGTTCTTC
TRBV5-1	-	TRBJ2-7	-	CASSLDQAAYEQYF	TGCGCCAGCAGCTTGGACCAAGCCGCCTACGAGCAGTACTTC
TRBV7-6	-	TRBJ1-5	-	CASSLVSRVVQPQHF	TGTGCCAGCAGCTTAGTGTCCAGGGTAGTTCAGCCCCAGCATTTT
TRBV5-1	-	TRBJ1-1	-	CASRGTRVEAFF	TGCGCCAGTAGGGGGACACGAGTTGAAGCTTTCTTT
TRBV18	TRBD1	TRBJ1-6	-	CASSADSGTGYSPLHF	TGTGCCAGCTCCGCAGACTCCGGGACAGGATATTCACCCCTCCACTTT
TRBV6-2/TRBV6-3	TRBD2	TRBJ2-3	-	CASSYSWVSRGDRTDTQYF	TGTGCCAGCAGTTACAGTTGGGTTTCGCGGGGGGACCGCACAGATACGCAGTATTTT
TRBV5-6	-	TRBJ1-1	-	CASSFGPTEAFF	TGTGCCAGCAGCTTTGGGCCGACTGAAGCTTTCTTT
TRBV9	TRBD1	TRBJ2-3	-	CASSIGQGGDTQYF	TGTGCCAGCAGCATCGGACAGGGAGGAGATACGCAGTATTTT
TRBV6-5	-	TRBJ1-2	once	CASSYQGSGYTF	TGTGCCAGCAGTTACCAGGGGAGTGGCTACACCTTC
TRBV5-1	-	TRBJ1-1	few	CASSLVGEGIVNTEAFF	TGCGCCAGCAGCTTGGTTGGGGAGGGTATCGTGAACACTGAAGCTTTCTTT
TRBV18	-	TRBJ1-1	-	CASSPLGGQGNTEAFF	TGTGCCAGCTCACCACTGGGCGGACAAGGGAACACTGAAGCTTTCTTT
TRBV4-1	-	TRBJ1-2	-	CASSQDSRGGQLGGYTF	TGCGCCAGCAGCCAAGATTCCAGGGGAGGGCAGTTGGGTGGCTACACCTTC
TRBV5-1	TRBD1	TRBJ1-2	-	CASSLAGGSYGYTF	TGCGCCAGCAGCTTGGCAGGGGGGAGCTATGGCTACACCTTC
TRBV10-1	-	TRBJ2-1	-	CASSDRLASGNEQFF	TGCGCCAGCAGTGATAGGCTAGCGAGTGGGAATGAGCAGTTCTTC
TRBV5-1	TRBD2	TRBJ2-3	-	CASSVRLAARDTQYF	TGCGCCAGCAGCGTCCGACTAGCGGCGAGAGATACGCAGTATTTT
TRBV27	-	TRBJ1-6	-	CASSVTGWRSPLHF	TGTGCCAGCAGCGTGACAGGTTGGCGCTCACCCCTCCACTTT
TRBV14	TRBD1	TRBJ1-2	-	CASSQVAGQGYGYTF	TGTGCCAGCAGCCAAGTTGCGGGACAGGGGTATGGCTACACCTTC
TRBV5-1	TRBD2	TRBJ2-3	-	CASRARAGDEDTQYF	TGCGCCAGCAGAGCCAGGGCGGGGGATGAAGATACGCAGTATTTT
TRBV5-1	TRBD2	TRBJ2-1	-	CASSLGTGLAKYNEQFF	TGCGCCAGCAGCTTGGGCACGGGACTAGCGAAATACAATGAGCAGTTCTTC
TRBV5-1	TRBD1	TRBJ1-2	-	CASRPGTGISDYGYTF	TGCGCCAGCAGACCCGGGACAGGGATTTCGGACTATGGCTACACCTTC
TRBV2	TRBD1	TRBJ2-3	-	CASTGDRVMADTQYF	TGTGCCAGCACCGGGGACAGGGTAATGGCAGATACGCAGTATTTT
TRBV6-5	TRBD1	TRBJ1-2	-	CASMQGQPYPGYTF	TGTGCCAGCATGCAGGGACAGCCCTATCCTGGCTACACCTTC
TRBV7-9	-	TRBJ2-5	-	CASSFLSGGTKETQYF	TGTGCCAGCAGCTTCTTGTCAGGGGGGACAAAAGAGACCCAGTACTTC
TRBV7-9	TRBD1	TRBJ1-4	-	CASSLADRGLQNEKLFF	TGTGCCAGCAGCTTAGCGGACAGGGGGCTACAAAATGAAAAACTGTTTTTT
TRBV19	-	TRBJ1-5	-	CASSMEAGLIQPQHF	TGTGCCAGTAGTATGGAGGCTGGGCTTATCCAGCCCCAGCATTTT
TRBV2	TRBD1	TRBJ2-1	-	CASSEGQGAIHNEQFF	TGTGCCAGCAGTGAAGGACAGGGGGCGATCCACAATGAGCAGTTCTTC
TRBV18	-	TRBJ2-1	-	CASSPTGLNNEQFF	TGTGCCAGCTCACCTACTGGACTCAACAATGAGCAGTTCTTC
TRBV6-5	-	TRBJ1-1	-	CASTIGEGLYTEAFF	TGTGCCAGCACAATAGGGGAGGGACTATACACTGAAGCTTTCTTT
TRBV2	-	TRBJ2-3	few	CASSERQSSTDTQYF	TGTGCCAGCAGTGAAAGACAGTCTAGCACAGATACGCAGTATTTT
TRBV6-5	-	TRBJ2-7	-	CASSASPSAYEQYF	TGTGCCAGCTCCGCGTCCCCCAGCGCCTACGAGCAGTACTTC
TRBV10-2	-	TRBJ2-2	-	CASSEWGGGSGELFF	TGCGCCAGCAGTGAGTGGGGAGGGGGATCCGGGGAGCTGTTTTTT
TRBV6-6	TRBD1	TRBJ1-2	-	CASNPSQGAGGYTF	TGTGCCAGCAACCCCTCCCAGGGGGCGGGTGGCTACACCTTC
TRBV7-9	TRBD2	TRBJ2-3	-	CASKAGRQTDTQYF	TGTGCCAGCAAAGCGGGGCGTCAGACAGATACGCAGTATTTT